The 18 T cell receptor beta chains reported below all come from one sample, sequenced in a study of T cells after yellow fever vaccination. One entry per CDR3 protein results from TCRdb running MiXCR on the 5' RACE reads. The data show approximately 550,000 distinct CDR3 sequences, about a fifth seen once. The sequencing used PBMCs, collected 15 days after the yellow fever booster vaccination. All receptors derive from a man between 25 and 39 years old who received the YFV17D yellow fever vaccine.

This clonotype appeared a few times. This rearrangement joins TRBV5-6 to TRBJ2-7, with 7 positions matching TRBD1. V dropped 4 bases and J dropped 1; count of bases not matched to a gene: 8. The CDR3 sequence is 15 residues long. Germline CDR1 SGHDT, CDR2 YYEEEE. This CDR3 reads CASSLRQGWSYEQYF. DNA of the CDR3: TGTGCCAGCAGCCTCCGACAGGGTTGGTCCTACGAGCAGTACTTC.

The chain employs TRBV4-3 and TRBJ1-1; no definite D call. The V and J ends lost 0 bases and 7 bases respectively, with 9 bases between them. The length of the CDR3 is 13 residues. In germline, CDR1 is LGHNA, CDR2 YSLEER. In DNA form, the CDR3 reads TGCGCCAGCAGCCAAGAAATAGGAGGTGAAGCTTTCTTT. Translated: CASSQEIGGEAFF.

This clonotype was seen only a few times. The chain joins TRBV5-6 to TRBJ2-1; D is ambiguous. CDR1 and CDR2 from the germline V gene are SGHDT and YYEEEE. The CDR3 extends over 16 amino acids. Trimming took off 0 bases at V and 0 bases at J, with 10 bases between the two ends. In DNA, the CDR3 is TGTGCCAGCAGCTTGGTCAGCTCGAGCTCCTACAATGAGCAGTTCTTC. Its protein is CASSLVSSSSYNEQFF.

The rearrangement uses TRBV10-3 and TRBJ2-5; D is undetermined. Trimming removed 3 bases from V and 5 bases from J, with 7 bases in between. Germline lookup yields CDR1 ENHRY and CDR2 SYGVKD. This CDR3 is 12 amino acids long. The CDR3 region is CAISDGGETQYF. For the CDR3, the DNA is TGTGCCATCAGTGACGGTGGGGAGACCCAGTACTTC.

This clonotype has just one count. The CDR3 reads CASSLSTSGSDTQYF. DNA of the CDR3: TGTGCCAGCAGTTTATCTACTAGCGGGAGTGATACGCAGTATTTT. The chain couples TRBV27 to TRBJ2-3; 11 bases match TRBD2. Unmatched junction bases numbered 2, after V lost 0 bases and J lost 6 bases. From germline, CDR1 is MNHEY and CDR2 SMNVEV (reference sequence). This CDR3 has 15 residues.

Many counts were recorded for this clonotype. The V and J genes are TRBV5-6 and TRBJ2-1; D is unclear. Between the trimmed V and J ends, which lost 0 bases and 4 bases, there was a span of 8 bases. CDR3 length: 14 amino acids. Per germline, CDR1 SGHDT and CDR2 YYEEEE. The chain's CDR3 is CASSLVSGYNEQFF. The CDR3, as DNA: TGTGCCAGCAGCTTGGTCTCTGGTTACAATGAGCAGTTCTTC.

This clonotype was observed a handful of times. The V gene is TRBV7-8, the J gene TRBJ2-7; D is uncertain. Trimming shortened V by 5 bases and J by 3 bases, and 14 bases separated the two germline ends. The CDR3 runs to 14 residues. CDR1 and CDR2 from the germline V gene are SGHVS and FQNEAQ. The CDR3 nucleotides read TGTGCCAGCAGCCCCGGTCGCCTTGTCTACGAGCAGTACTTC. Protein sequence: CASSPGRLVYEQYF.

The chain is built from TRBV7-2 and TRBJ2-5, with 9 bases fitting TRBD2. After removal of 5 bases from V and 2 bases from J, the junction contained 6 bases not matched to a gene. The CDR3 sequence is 15 residues long. The germline CDR1 and CDR2 sequences are SGHTA and FQGNSA. CDR3 region: CASSPLAGQQETQYF. CDR3 nucleotides: TGTGCCAGCAGCCCTCTAGCGGGACAGCAAGAGACCCAGTACTTC.

This chain joins TRBV15 and TRBJ2-7; perhaps D is TRBD1 or TRBD2 (5 bases each). From germline, CDR1 is LNHNV and CDR2 YYDKDF (reference sequence). This CDR3 comprises 15 residues. Trimming pared 0 bases from V and 4 bases from J, leaving 13 bases between. This CDR3 reads CATSRDRLGDYEQYF. The CDR3 region has the DNA TGTGCCACCAGCAGAGATCGACTGGGGGATTACGAGCAGTACTTC.

This clonotype was detected a few times. The rearrangement uses TRBV5-1 and TRBJ2-1; 8 bases align to TRBD2. Germline CDR1 reads SGHRS; CDR2 reads YFSETQ. V dropped 3 bases and J dropped 0; count of bases not matched to a gene: 2. CDR3 length: 15 residues. CDR3 protein: CASSYSGNSYNEQFF. The CDR3 DNA is TGCGCCAGCAGCTATAGCGGGAACTCCTACAATGAGCAGTTCTTC.

The V call is TRBV6-1, the J call TRBJ2-3; no clear D gene. CDR1 and CDR2 (germline): MNHNS, SASEGT. Trimming stripped 8 bases from V and 0 bases from J, with 12 bases between. The CDR3 totals 14 residues. The CDR3 loop reads CASVGRVSTDTQYF. DNA for the CDR3: TGTGCCAGCGTAGGTCGGGTTAGCACAGATACGCAGTATTTT.

This clonotype was counted a few times. The rearrangement joins TRBV19 to TRBJ2-5; 7 bases align to TRBD1. V shed 5 bases and J 2 bases; nucleotides not matched to a gene: 5. This CDR3 region has 14 residues. Germline V lookup: CDR1 LNHDA, CDR2 SQIVND (reference sequence). This CDR3 is CASSRRDRQETQYF. CDR3 bases: TGTGCCAGTAGTCGCCGGGACAGACAAGAGACCCAGTACTTC.

The V gene is TRBV7-2, the J gene TRBJ1-1; unclear D gene. Germline CDR1 reads SGHTA; CDR2 reads FQGNSA. The CDR3 is 14 amino acids. V lost 0 bases, J lost 4 bases, and 9 bases lay in between. CDR3 coding DNA: TGTGCCAGCAGCTTAGCGCCGGAGAGCACTGAAGCTTTCTTT. Translation: CASSLAPESTEAFF. Variable domain in full (rest from reference TRBV7-2 and TRBJ1-1): GAGVSQSPSNKVTEKGKDVELRCDPISGHTALYWYRQSLGQGLEFLIYFQGNSAPDKSGLPSDRFSAERTGGSVSTLTIQRTQQEDSAVYLCASSLAPESTEAFFGQGTRLTVV.

In DNA form, the CDR3 reads TGTGCCGGGGGGACAGGGCCCTACGAGCAGTACTTC. Protein product: CAGGTGPYEQYF. The V and J genes are TRBV7-9 and TRBJ2-7, with 9 bases aligning to TRBD1. The CDR3 is 12 amino acids. The V and J ends lost 11 bases and 2 bases, in that order; junction bases with no gene match: 4. Germline CDR1 SEHNR, CDR2 FQNEAQ (reference sequence).

CDR3 loop: CASSLLTGSGKTQYF. The CDR3 coding sequence is TGTGCCAGCAGCTTGTTGACAGGGAGCGGCAAGACCCAGTACTTC. The chain carries TRBV5-6 and TRBJ2-5; the match to TRBD1 covers 7 bases. After removal of 1 base from V and 6 bases from J, the junction contained 9 bases not matched to a gene. The CDR3 has 15 residues. The germline V gene encodes CDR1 SGHDT and CDR2 YYEEEE.

The rearrangement joins TRBV10-3 to TRBJ2-1; 8 bases match TRBD2. The CDR3 consists of 15 residues. Germline assignment: CDR1 ENHRY and CDR2 SYGVKD. The V gene end was trimmed by 0 bases and the J gene end by 8 bases; junction bases not matched to a gene: 6. CDR3 bases: TGTGCCATCAGTGAGTCCGGGACTAGTAGCTATGAGCAGTTCTTC. Its protein is CAISESGTSSYEQFF.

This clonotype has a handful of counts. This chain links TRBV6-2 or TRBV6-3 with TRBJ2-6; D not resolved. CDR1 and CDR2 (germline): MNHEY, SVGEGT. The V gene lost 3 bases and the J gene lost 0 bases, with 15 bases spanning the gap. The CDR3 is 18 amino acids. The CDR3 protein is CASSYDPRGPSGANVLTF. DNA for the CDR3: TGTGCCAGCAGTTATGACCCTAGAGGACCCTCTGGGGCCAACGTCCTGACTTTC.

The chain carries TRBV13 and TRBJ2-2; D is unclear. The CDR3 totals 15 residues. Trimming shortened V by 5 bases and J by 6 bases, and 16 bases separated the two germline ends. Germline CDR1 is PRHDT and CDR2 is FYEKMQ (reference sequence). CDR3 loop: CASSADSSRAGELFF. The CDR3 DNA is TGTGCCAGCAGCGCAGACTCAAGTAGGGCCGGGGAGCTGTTTTTT.